The rows below give T cell receptor beta chains drawn from one sample of a study of blood T cell repertoires in COVID-19. Assay used: immunoSEQ multiplex PCR; TCRdb lists only in-frame clones, some missing. The table lists about 500,000 clones, about 90% of them singletons. The sample taken for sequencing was PBMCs or T cells enriched from blood (not recorded which). The receptors were sampled from a woman aged 18-29 years who had recovered from COVID-19. CDR3s include the opening cysteine and the closing phenylalanine or tryptophan. The D gene is left open where the match is weak. Clone size is given for some rows only: seen once, a few or many times, or a class if the clone is expanded.

j_gene | v_gene | d_gene | abundance | CDR3nt | CDR3aa
TRBJ1-1 | TRBV6-5 | NA | NA | TGTGCCGGCAACAGGGACGAGAACACTGAAGCTTTCTTT | CAGNRDENTEAFF
TRBJ1-6 | TRBV30 | NA | few | TGTGCCTCTGGACAGTATAATTCACCCCTCCACTTT | CASGQYNSPLHF
TRBJ1-6 | TRBV7-6 | NA | NA | TGTGCCAGCAGCTTAGGGGGTATCAGGGCACCCCTCCACTTT | CASSLGGIRAPLHF
TRBJ2-3 | TRBV7-2 | TRBD2 | once | TGTGCCAGCAGCGAACTAGCGACTACCACAGATACGCAGTATTTT | CASSELATTTDTQYF
TRBJ1-1 | TRBV18 | NA | NA | TGTGCCAGCTCCCCGTCGGGGGGCACTGAAGCTTTCTTT | CASSPSGGTEAFF
TRBJ2-1 | TRBV7-6 | NA | NA | TGTGCCAGCAGTTCGAGGGGGGGATTGGATGAGCAGTTCTTC | CASSSRGGLDEQFF
TRBJ1-2 | TRBV5-6 | TRBD1 | NA | TGTGCCAGCAGCTGGTACGAGGGGGCTGATGGCTACACCTTC | CASSWYEGADGYTF
TRBJ1-1 | TRBV20-1 | NA | NA | TGCAGTGCTAGAAGTGCGTCGGAAGCTTTCTTT | CSARSASEAFF
TRBJ1-5 | TRBV7-2 | NA | once | TGTGCCAGCAGTTCCGGAGTTTTAGGCAATCAGCCCCAGCATTTT | CASSSGVLGNQPQHF
TRBJ1-4 | TRBV19 | NA | NA | TGTGCCAGTAGTGGCAGGGGAGCCAATGAAAAACTGTTTTTT | CASSGRGANEKLFF
TRBJ2-5 | TRBV7-9 | TRBD1 | NA | TGTGCCAGCACTCCCACGGGGACAGCCAGCAGGGCCCAGTACTTC | CASTPTGTASRAQYF
TRBJ2-3 | TRBV5-1 | NA | NA | TGCGCCAGCAGCTTAGAGGTATACCCAGATACGCAGTATTTT | CASSLEVYPDTQYF
TRBJ2-3 | TRBV3-1/TRBV3-2 | NA | NA | TGTGCCACCGAAGGGGGACCCCTCTCAGATACGCAGTATTTT | CATEGGPLSDTQYF
TRBJ1-1 | TRBV4-1 | NA | NA | TGCGCCAGCAGCAGTCACGGCATTGAGCGCATTGTGAACACTGAAGCTTTCTTT | CASSSHGIERIVNTEAFF
TRBJ1-2 | TRBV6-5 | TRBD1 | NA | TGTGCCAGCGACTCCAGGGGGCGAGGCTACACCTTC | CASDSRGRGYTF
TRBJ2-3 | TRBV6-1 | NA | NA | TGTGCCAGCAGTGAAGCGGGGGCCCATTATAGGACGCAGTATTTT | CASSEAGAHYRTQYF
TRBJ1-1 | TRBV29-1 | NA | NA | TGCAGCGTTGAGGGCCAGGCAGGTTTCACTGAAGCTTTCTTT | CSVEGQAGFTEAFF
TRBJ2-3 | TRBV6-5 | NA | NA | TGTGCCAGCAGGAGCCCCGGGGATACGCAGTATTTT | CASRSPGDTQYF
TRBJ1-4 | TRBV5-1 | NA | NA | TGCGCCAGCAGCTTCAGGGGAGGGGCTAATGAAAAACTGTTTTTT | CASSFRGGANEKLFF
TRBJ1-4 | TRBV9 | TRBD1 | NA | TGTGCCAGCAGCGTCGAACCCTTCAGGGGGCTGAATGAAAAACTGTTTTTT | CASSVEPFRGLNEKLFF
TRBJ2-7 | TRBV6-5 | TRBD2 | NA | TGTGCCAGCAGTTCCCCCGGAACAGCGGGAGTCTACGAGCAGTACTTC | CASSSPGTAGVYEQYF
TRBJ1-4 | TRBV4-2 | NA | NA | TGTGCCAGCAGCCAAGAGGCGGGATCTAATGAAAAACTGTTTTTT | CASSQEAGSNEKLFF
TRBJ1-2 | TRBV27 | TRBD1 | NA | TGTGCCAGCAGTCTAGAGGGGGCAGGAGGCTACACCTTC | CASSLEGAGGYTF
TRBJ2-3 | TRBV3-1/TRBV3-2 | TRBD2 | NA | TGTGCCAGCAGCCAATCGAGCGGGGGGGCGGGAGATACGCAGTATTTT | CASSQSSGGAGDTQYF
TRBJ1-2 | TRBV24-1 | NA | NA | TGTGCCACCAGTGATCCCCGGGAGGGTCCCTATGGCTACACCTTC | CATSDPREGPYGYTF
TRBJ1-5 | TRBV23-1 | NA | NA | TGCGCCAGCAGTCACGAGGGATTCGGGCAGCCCCAGCATTTT | CASSHEGFGQPQHF
TRBJ2-2 | TRBV7-9 | NA | few | TGTGCCAGCAGCTTGTCCTCCGGGGAGCTGTTTTTT | CASSLSSGELFF
TRBJ2-2 | TRBV10-3 | TRBD2 | NA | TGTGCCGCCGCGGGGGGGCAGACCGGGGAGCTGTTTTTT | CAAAGGQTGELFF
TRBJ2-3 | TRBV7-9 | TRBD2 | NA | TGTGCCAGCAGCTCGGGGGTCGGGGGGAGCACAGATACGCAATATTTT | CASSSGVGGSTDTQYF
TRBJ2-7 | TRBV29-1 | TRBD2 | NA | TGCAGCGTTCGGGCCCCGGGGGGGGCTTACGAGCAGTACTTC | CSVRAPGGAYEQYF
TRBJ1-6 | TRBV28 | NA | NA | TGTGCCAGCAGTTCTTATACGAGGGTTAATTCACCCCTCCACTTT | CASSSYTRVNSPLHF
TRBJ1-2 | TRBV27 | NA | NA | TGTGCCAGCAGTAAGACAGGCTGGGTGGGCTACACCTTC | CASSKTGWVGYTF
TRBJ2-3 | TRBV7-3 | NA | NA | TGTGCCAGCAGCTTTAGCGGATACACAGATACGCAGTATTTT | CASSFSGYTDTQYF
TRBJ2-5 | TRBV29-1 | NA | NA | TGCAGCGTTGTACAGGGAGGGGAGACCCAGTACTTC | CSVVQGGETQYF
TRBJ1-3 | TRBV5-4 | TRBD1 | NA | TGTGCCAGCAGCTTGGGGGGACAGGGGGCCGGAAACACCATATATTTT | CASSLGGQGAGNTIYF
TRBJ1-2 | TRBV2 | TRBD1 | NA | TGTGCCAGCAGTTTTGAGACAGGGAATGGCTACACCTTC | CASSFETGNGYTF
TRBJ1-2 | TRBV20-1 | NA | NA | TGCGCGGGGCGGAGGGACTATGGCTACACCTTC | CAGRRDYGYTF
TRBJ1-6 | TRBV7-2 | TRBD1 | NA | TGTGCCAGCAGCAAGACAGGGGGTTGGGATTCACCCCTCCACTTT | CASSKTGGWDSPLHF
TRBJ1-1 | TRBV2 | TRBD1 | few | TGTGCCAGCAGTCTTGACAGGGCTGGGACTGAAGCTTTCTTT | CASSLDRAGTEAFF
TRBJ1-3 | TRBV3-1/TRBV3-2 | NA | few | TGTGCCAGCAGCCTTGGTACGATGGAGCCTGGAAACACCATATATTTT | CASSLGTMEPGNTIYF
TRBJ1-2 | TRBV10-2 | TRBD1 | NA | TGCGCCAGCAGTGTCGGGGACAGGGCCTATGGCTACACCTTC | CASSVGDRAYGYTF
TRBJ2-7 | TRBV5-1 | NA | NA | TGCGCCAGCAGCTTGTCTGGAGAATACGAGCAGTACTTC | CASSLSGEYEQYF
TRBJ2-3 | TRBV5-5 | TRBD1 | NA | TGTGCCAGCAGCTTATGGGACAGGGTCACAGATACGCAGTATTTT | CASSLWDRVTDTQYF
TRBJ2-3 | TRBV5-1 | TRBD2 | NA | TGCGCCAGCAGCTCCTACGATAGCGGGGGGGCTTCAGATACGCAGTATTTT | CASSSYDSGGASDTQYF
TRBJ1-2 | TRBV5-6 | NA | NA | TGTGCCAGCAGCCTTCAGGGGACTAACTATGGCTACACCTTC | CASSLQGTNYGYTF
TRBJ1-4 | TRBV14 | NA | NA | TGTGCCAGCAGCCAAAACGGAAAACTGTTTTTT | CASSQNGKLFF
TRBJ1-5 | TRBV23-1 | NA | once | TGCGCCAACTTCACGTGGGGGGTAGGGTCCCCGGCGCCCCAGCATTTT | CANFTWGVGSPAPQHF
TRBJ1-5 | TRBV19 | TRBD1 | NA | TGTGCCAGTAGTATCTGGGACAGGGTCACGCATTTT | CASSIWDRVTHF
TRBJ2-2 | TRBV3-1/TRBV3-2 | NA | NA | TGTGCCAGCAGCTGGAGAAACACCGGGGAGCTGTTTTTT | CASSWRNTGELFF
TRBJ1-2 | TRBV28 | NA | NA | TGTGCCAGCACCACTAACCCCGCTAACTATGGCTACACCTTC | CASTTNPANYGYTF